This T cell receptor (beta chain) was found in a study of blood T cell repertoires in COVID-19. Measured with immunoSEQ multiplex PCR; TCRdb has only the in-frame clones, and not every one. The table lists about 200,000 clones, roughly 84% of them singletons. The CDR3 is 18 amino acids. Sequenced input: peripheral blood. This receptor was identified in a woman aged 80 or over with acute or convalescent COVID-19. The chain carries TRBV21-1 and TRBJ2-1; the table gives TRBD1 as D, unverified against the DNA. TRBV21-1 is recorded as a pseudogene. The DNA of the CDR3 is TGTGCCAGCGACAAAAACGGCGACGGAAGATTATCCTACAATGAGCAGTTCTTC. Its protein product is CASDKNGDGRLSYNEQFF.